Listed below are T cell receptor beta chains from one sample, sequenced in a study of a mutant IDH1 vaccine in newly diagnosed glioma. Here immunoSEQ multiplex PCR was the method, and the copy in TCRdb shows in-frame clones only, minus some. Among around 52,000 clones listed, about 87% were seen once. Antigens for these TCRs are unknown. This sample comprised PBMCs, obtained from a glioma patient whose treatment included an IDH1 peptide vaccine. These receptors were obtained from a woman in her 40s with glioma. The conserved cysteine and the conserved F or W are not part of the CDR3 here. Expanded clones are given a class, and other clones once, few, many or no size at all.

CDR3	V	size	J
ASSSTGLGYT	TRBV19	-	TRBJ1-2
ASSLGDSGNTIY	TRBV7-8	-	TRBJ1-3
ASREETQY	TRBV2	-	TRBJ2-5
ATSRRTGSSYNEQF	TRBV15	-	TRBJ2-1
ASSDQTPGGTEAF	TRBV19	once	TRBJ1-1
ASSFGGSNSGANVLT	TRBV27	-	TRBJ2-6
ASSFVGGSGDTQY	TRBV7-9	-	TRBJ2-3
ASTGGASYNEQF	TRBV2	-	TRBJ2-1
ASSSRDGLNTEAF	TRBV7-9	-	TRBJ1-1
ASSPLAGRSTDTQY	TRBV4-3	-	TRBJ2-3
SVAARPGHVYEQY	TRBV29-1	-	TRBJ2-7
ASSLGGYGNTEAF	TRBV5-4	-	TRBJ1-1
ATSRDTGGNTIY	TRBV15	once	TRBJ1-3
ASRDYYNEQF	TRBV6-5	-	TRBJ2-1
ASKALRDLSYEQY	TRBV6-6	few	TRBJ2-7
ASSLAQSAQH	TRBV7-9	-	TRBJ1-5
ASRQGGRRNTGELF	TRBV2	once	TRBJ2-2
ASSSRTRVGEYTEAF	TRBV19	-	TRBJ1-1
ASRRTSGSYEQY	TRBV2	-	TRBJ2-7
ASSLDGAEDGYT	TRBV11-2	-	TRBJ1-2
ASSKDSLMGETQY	TRBV4-1	-	TRBJ2-5
ASSLGERQTNTEAF	TRBV7-2	-	TRBJ1-1
ASSPRPGEGTGELF	TRBV18	-	TRBJ2-2
ASSDWGHSNQPQH	TRBV2	once	TRBJ1-5
ASSPALGPSTYGYT	TRBV18	-	TRBJ1-2
ASSNLDRAEQY	TRBV5-1	-	TRBJ2-7
ASSVGGGFSYNEQF	TRBV2	-	TRBJ2-1
ASSGAREAF	TRBV5-4	-	TRBJ1-1
ASSITGTGGSRGYT	TRBV19	once	TRBJ1-2
ASSFPGLNNEQF	TRBV7-2	-	TRBJ2-1
ASSESGGPLGEQY	TRBV2	-	TRBJ2-7
ASADRSYEQY	TRBV5-1	-	TRBJ2-7
ASSSQGTEAF	TRBV6-5	-	TRBJ1-1
ASSEYSGGPGGYT	TRBV6-1	-	TRBJ1-2
ASSYEGLAMREQY	TRBV6-5	-	TRBJ2-7
ASSSNRGLDEQY	TRBV5-6	-	TRBJ2-7
ATSTRPGKQF	TRBV15	-	TRBJ2-1
ASTIGGHRASPLH	TRBV6-6	once	TRBJ1-6
AGIRTGGASGANVLT	TRBV23-1	-	TRBJ2-6
ASRWDTGDLPQH	TRBV2	-	TRBJ1-5
ASSPYGGTGPLYT	TRBV14	-	TRBJ1-2
ASSYRGTGGRGQPQH	TRBV28	-	TRBJ1-5
ASSLLSTSNTEAF	TRBV5-1	-	TRBJ1-1